This T cell receptor (beta chain) was observed in a study of CD8+ T cells in alopecia areata. Study-wide findings and caveats: Mice showed clearer TCR sharing than patients did, a gap that was possibly HLA-related. Alopecia totalis/universalis scalp especially showed more expanded CD8+ clones than normal scalp. Scalp specimens additionally yield sequences from normal skin's resident alphabeta T cells.

Trimming left V 3 bases short and J 2 bases short, with 11 bases between. The germline CDR1 and CDR2 sequences are LNHNV and YYDKDF (reference sequence). The length of the CDR3 is 14 residues. The sorting of PBMCs gave CD4+ and CD8+ T cells. This clone was seen a handful of times. Its matching antigen is unknown. Sequencing relied on a cDNA template that was reverse transcribed from extracted RNA. Produced via immunoSEQ multiplex PCR; TCRdb's table is partial and in-frame only. The sample consists of a few hundred thousand clones, roughly three fifths of them appearing once. The chain couples TRBV15 to TRBJ2-7; D remains unclear. Sequences were obtained from CD8+ T cells sorted from blood. This clonotype was obtained from a human donor in good health. The CDR3 DNA is TGTGCCACCAGCAGGGTTCGAGAAACCTACGAGCAGTACTTC. It specifies CATSRVRETYEQYF.